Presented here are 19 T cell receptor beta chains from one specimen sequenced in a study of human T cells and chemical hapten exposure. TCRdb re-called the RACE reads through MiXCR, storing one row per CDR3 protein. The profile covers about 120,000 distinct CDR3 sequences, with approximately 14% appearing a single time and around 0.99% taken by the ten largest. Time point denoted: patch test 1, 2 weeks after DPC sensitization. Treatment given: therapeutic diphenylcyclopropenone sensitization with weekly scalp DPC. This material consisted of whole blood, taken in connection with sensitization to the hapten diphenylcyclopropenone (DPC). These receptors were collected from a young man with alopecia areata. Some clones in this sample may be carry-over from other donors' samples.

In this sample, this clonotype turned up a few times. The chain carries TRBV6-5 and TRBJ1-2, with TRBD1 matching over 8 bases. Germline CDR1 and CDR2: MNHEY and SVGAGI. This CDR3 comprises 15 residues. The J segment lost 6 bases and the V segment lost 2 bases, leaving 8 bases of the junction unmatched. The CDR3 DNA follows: TGTGCCAGCAGTTACCTGGGACAGGAAGTAGATGGCTACACCTTC. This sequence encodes CASSYLGQEVDGYTF.

The CDR3 DNA reads as TGTGCCAGTTTGCTTAGAAAGGGGACAGGGCCTGGCTACACCTTC. Amino acid sequence: CASLLRKGTGPGYTF. The V and J genes are TRBV19 and TRBJ1-2; 9 bases match TRBD1. The CDR3 consists of 15 residues. The germline gives CDR1 LNHDA, CDR2 SQIVND (reference sequence). The V segment lost 8 bases and the J segment 7 bases; nucleotides outside the gene matches: 14.

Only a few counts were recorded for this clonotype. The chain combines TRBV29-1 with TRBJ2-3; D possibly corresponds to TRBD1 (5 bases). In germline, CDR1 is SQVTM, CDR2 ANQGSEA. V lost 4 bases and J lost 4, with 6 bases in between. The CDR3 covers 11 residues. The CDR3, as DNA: TGCAGCGTTGCAGGGTCAGATACGCAGTATTTT. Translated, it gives CSVAGSDTQYF.

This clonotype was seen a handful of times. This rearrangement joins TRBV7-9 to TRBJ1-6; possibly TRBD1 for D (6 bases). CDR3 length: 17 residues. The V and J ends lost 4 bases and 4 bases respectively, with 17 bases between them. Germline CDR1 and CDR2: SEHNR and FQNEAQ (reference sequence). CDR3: CASSSTVLGAYNSPLHF. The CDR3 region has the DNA TGTGCCAGCAGCTCTACCGTGCTGGGGGCGTATAATTCACCCCTCCACTTT.

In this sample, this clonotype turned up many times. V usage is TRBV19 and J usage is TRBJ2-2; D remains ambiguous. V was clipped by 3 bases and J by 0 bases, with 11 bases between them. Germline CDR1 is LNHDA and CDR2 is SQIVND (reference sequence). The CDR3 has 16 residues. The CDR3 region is CASSISTASNTGELFF. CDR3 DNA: TGTGCCAGTAGTATCTCTACAGCTTCGAACACCGGGGAGCTGTTTTTT.

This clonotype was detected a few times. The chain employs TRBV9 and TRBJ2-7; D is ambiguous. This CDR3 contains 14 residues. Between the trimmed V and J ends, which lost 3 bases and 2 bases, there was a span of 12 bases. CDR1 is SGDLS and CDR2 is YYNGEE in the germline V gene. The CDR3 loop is CASSAGPIPYEQYF. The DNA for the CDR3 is TGTGCCAGCAGCGCCGGGCCCATTCCCTACGAGCAGTACTTC.

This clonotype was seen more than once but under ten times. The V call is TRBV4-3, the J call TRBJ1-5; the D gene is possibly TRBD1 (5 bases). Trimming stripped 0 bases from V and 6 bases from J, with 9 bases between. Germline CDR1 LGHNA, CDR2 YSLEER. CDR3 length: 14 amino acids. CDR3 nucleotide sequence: TGCGCCAGCAGCCAAGAAGCCGGGACTCAGCCCCAGCATTTT. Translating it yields CASSQEAGTQPQHF.

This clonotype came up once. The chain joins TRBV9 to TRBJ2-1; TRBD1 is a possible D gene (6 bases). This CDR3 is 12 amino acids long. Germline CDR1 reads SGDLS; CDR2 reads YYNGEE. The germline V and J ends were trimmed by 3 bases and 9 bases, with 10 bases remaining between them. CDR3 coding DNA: TGTGCCAGCAGCGCAGGGGACGGTGAGCAGTTCTTC. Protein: CASSAGDGEQFF.

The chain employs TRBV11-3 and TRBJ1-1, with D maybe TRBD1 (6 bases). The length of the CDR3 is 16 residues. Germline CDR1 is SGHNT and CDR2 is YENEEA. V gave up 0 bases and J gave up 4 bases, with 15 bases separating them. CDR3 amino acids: CASSLDNPGAGTEAFF. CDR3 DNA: TGTGCCAGCAGCTTAGATAATCCGGGGGCCGGCACTGAAGCTTTCTTT.

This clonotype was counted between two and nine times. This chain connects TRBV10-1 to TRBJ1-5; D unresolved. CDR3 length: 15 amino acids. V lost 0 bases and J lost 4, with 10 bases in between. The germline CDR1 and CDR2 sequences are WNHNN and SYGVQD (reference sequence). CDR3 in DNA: TGCGCCAGCAGTGAGTCGAAGTTTAGGAATCAGCCCCAGCATTTT. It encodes CASSESKFRNQPQHF.

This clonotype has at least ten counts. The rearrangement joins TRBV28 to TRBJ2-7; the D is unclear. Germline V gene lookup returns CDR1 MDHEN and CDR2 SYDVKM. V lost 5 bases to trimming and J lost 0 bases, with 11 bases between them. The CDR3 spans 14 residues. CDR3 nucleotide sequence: TGTGCCAGCAGTAGGTCTTTTGGCTCCTACGAGCAGTACTTC. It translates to CASSRSFGSYEQYF.

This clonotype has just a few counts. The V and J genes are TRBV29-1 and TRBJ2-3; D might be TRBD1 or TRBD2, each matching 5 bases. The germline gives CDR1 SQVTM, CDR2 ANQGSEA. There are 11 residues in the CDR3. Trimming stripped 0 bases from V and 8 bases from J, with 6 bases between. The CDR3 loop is CSVEERGTQYF. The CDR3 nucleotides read TGCAGCGTTGAAGAGAGGGGTACGCAGTATTTT.

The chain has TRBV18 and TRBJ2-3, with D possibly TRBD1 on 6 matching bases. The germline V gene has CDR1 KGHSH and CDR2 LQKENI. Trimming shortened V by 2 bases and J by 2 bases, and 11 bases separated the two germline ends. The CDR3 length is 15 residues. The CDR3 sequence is CASSPKGEPTDTQYF. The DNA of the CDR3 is TGTGCCAGCTCACCAAAGGGGGAACCCACAGATACGCAGTATTTT. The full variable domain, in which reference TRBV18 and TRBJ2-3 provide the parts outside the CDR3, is NAGVMQNPRHLVRRRGQEARLRCSPMKGHSHVYWYRQLPEEGLKFMVYLQKENIIDESGMPKERFSAEFPKEGPSILRIQQVVRGDSAAYFCASSPKGEPTDTQYFGPGTRLTVL.

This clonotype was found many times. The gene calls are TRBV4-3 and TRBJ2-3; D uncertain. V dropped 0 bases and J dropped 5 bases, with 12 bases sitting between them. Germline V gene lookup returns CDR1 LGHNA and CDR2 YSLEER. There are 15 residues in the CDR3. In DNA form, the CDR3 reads TGCGCCAGCAGCCAAGAAGTGGGGTATGAAGATACGCAGTATTTT. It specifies CASSQEVGYEDTQYF.

The CDR3 region is CASSGGTALLTF. The CDR3 DNA follows: TGTGCCAGCAGCGGGGGGACAGCTCTTCTGACCTTC. This rearrangement joins TRBV7-6 to TRBJ1-2; 7 bases agree with TRBD1. Germline trimming cut 5 bases from V and 14 bases from J; bases unmatched to any gene: 11. Germline CDR1 SGHVS, CDR2 FNYEAQ. The CDR3 spans 12 residues.

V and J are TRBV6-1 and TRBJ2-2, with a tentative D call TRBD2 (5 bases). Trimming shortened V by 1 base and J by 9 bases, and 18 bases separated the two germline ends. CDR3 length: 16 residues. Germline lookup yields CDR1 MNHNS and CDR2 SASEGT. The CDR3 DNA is TGTGCCAGCAGTGAAGGGGCGGAGGTAGTAGGGCGGGAGCTGTTTTTT. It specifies CASSEGAEVVGRELFF.

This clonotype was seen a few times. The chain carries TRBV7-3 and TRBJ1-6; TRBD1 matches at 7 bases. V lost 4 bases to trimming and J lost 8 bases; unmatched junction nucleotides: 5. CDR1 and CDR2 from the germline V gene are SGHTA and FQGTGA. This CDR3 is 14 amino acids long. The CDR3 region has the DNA TGTGCCAGCAGCTCACAGGGGTATGATTCACCCCTCCACTTT. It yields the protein CASSSQGYDSPLHF.

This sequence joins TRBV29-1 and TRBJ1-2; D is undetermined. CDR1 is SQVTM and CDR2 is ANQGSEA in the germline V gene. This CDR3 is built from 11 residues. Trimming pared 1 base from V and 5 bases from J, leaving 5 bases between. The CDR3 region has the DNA TGCAGCGTTGAAGTAGGATATGGCTACACCTTC. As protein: CSVEVGYGYTF. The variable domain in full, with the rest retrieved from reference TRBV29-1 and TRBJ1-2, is SAVISQKPSRDICQRGTSLTIQCQVDSQVTMMFWYRQQPGQSLTLIATANQGSEATYESGFVIDKFPISRPNLTFSTLTVSNMSPEDSSIYLCSVEVGYGYTFGSGTRLTVV.

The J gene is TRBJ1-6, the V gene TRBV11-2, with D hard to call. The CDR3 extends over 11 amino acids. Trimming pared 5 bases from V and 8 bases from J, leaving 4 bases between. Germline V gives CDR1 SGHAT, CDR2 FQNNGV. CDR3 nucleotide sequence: TGTGCCAGCAGCCATCATTCACCCCTCCACTTT. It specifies CASSHHSPLHF.